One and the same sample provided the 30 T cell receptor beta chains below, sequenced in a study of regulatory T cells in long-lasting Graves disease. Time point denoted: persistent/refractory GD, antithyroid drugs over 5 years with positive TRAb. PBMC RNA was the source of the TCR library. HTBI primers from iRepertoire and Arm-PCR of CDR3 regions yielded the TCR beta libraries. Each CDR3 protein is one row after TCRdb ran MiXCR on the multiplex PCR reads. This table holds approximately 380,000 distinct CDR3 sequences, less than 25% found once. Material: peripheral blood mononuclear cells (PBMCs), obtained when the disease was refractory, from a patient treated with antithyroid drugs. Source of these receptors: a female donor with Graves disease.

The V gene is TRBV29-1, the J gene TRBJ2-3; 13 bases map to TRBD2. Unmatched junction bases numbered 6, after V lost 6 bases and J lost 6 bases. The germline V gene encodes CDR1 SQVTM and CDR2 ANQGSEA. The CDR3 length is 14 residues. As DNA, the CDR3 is TGCAGCGTCGAGGGACTAGCGGGAATGGATACGCAGTATTTT. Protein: CSVEGLAGMDTQYF.

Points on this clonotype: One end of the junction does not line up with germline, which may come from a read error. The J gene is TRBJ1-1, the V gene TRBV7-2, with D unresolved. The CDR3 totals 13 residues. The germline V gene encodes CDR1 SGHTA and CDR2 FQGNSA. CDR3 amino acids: CASSLVTNAEAFF. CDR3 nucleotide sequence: TGTGCCAGCAGCTTAGTCACGAACGCTGAAGCTTTCTTT.

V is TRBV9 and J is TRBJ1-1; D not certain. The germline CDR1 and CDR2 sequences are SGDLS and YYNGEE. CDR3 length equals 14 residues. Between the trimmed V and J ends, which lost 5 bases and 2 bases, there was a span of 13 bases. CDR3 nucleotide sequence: TGTGCCAGCAGTAATGGACTGATAAACACTGAAGCTTTCTTT. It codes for CASSNGLINTEAFF. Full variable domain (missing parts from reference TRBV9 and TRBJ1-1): DSGVTQTPKHLITATGQRVTLRCSPRSGDLSVYWYQQSLDQGLQFLIQYYNGEERAKGNILERFSAQQFPDLHSELNLSSLELGDSALYFCASSNGLINTEAFFGQGTRLTVV.

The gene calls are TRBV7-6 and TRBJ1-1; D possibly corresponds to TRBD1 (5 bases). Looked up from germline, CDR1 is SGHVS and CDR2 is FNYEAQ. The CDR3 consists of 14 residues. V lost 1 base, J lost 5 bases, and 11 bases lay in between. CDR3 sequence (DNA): TGTGCCAGCAGCTTAGTAACCGGGGGGACTGAAGCTTTCTTT. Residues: CASSLVTGGTEAFF.

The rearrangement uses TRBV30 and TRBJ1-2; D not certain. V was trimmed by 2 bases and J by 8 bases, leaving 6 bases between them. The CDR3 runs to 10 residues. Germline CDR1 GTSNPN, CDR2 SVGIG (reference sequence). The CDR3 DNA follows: TGTGCCTGGAGTTCAGAGGGCTACACCTTC. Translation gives CAWSSEGYTF.

This CDR3 reads CASSQTGLGQETQYF. The CDR3 DNA follows: TGTGCCAGCAGCCAGACGGGACTGGGACAAGAGACCCAGTACTTC. V and J are TRBV12-3 or TRBV12-4 and TRBJ2-5; the D gene is possibly TRBD2 (6 bases). Trimming removed 6 bases at V and 2 bases at J, with 16 bases between. The CDR3 runs 15 residues.

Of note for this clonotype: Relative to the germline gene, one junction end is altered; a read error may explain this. The DNA of the CDR3 is TGTGCCAGTAGTATCTCGGGCTCTGGGGCCAACGTCCCGACTTTC. It encodes CASSISGSGANVPTF. The chain uses TRBV19 and TRBJ2-6; possible D gene TRBD1, 5 bases. Looked up from germline, CDR1 is LNHDA and CDR2 is SQIVND (reference sequence). The CDR3 contains 15 residues.

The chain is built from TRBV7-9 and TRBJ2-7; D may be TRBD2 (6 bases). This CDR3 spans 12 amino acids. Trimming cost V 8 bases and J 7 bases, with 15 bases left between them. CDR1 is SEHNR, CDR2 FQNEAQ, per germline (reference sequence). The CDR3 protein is CASGGGVGEQYF. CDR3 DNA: TGTGCCAGCGGAGGCGGGGTGGGGGAGCAGTACTTC.

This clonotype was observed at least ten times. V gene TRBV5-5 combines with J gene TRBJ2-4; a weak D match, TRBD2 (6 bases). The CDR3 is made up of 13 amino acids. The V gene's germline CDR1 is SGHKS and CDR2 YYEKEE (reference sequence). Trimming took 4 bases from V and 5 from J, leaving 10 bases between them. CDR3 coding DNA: TGTGCCAGCAGCGTACCGGGAGAAAACATTCAGTACTTC. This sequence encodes CASSVPGENIQYF.

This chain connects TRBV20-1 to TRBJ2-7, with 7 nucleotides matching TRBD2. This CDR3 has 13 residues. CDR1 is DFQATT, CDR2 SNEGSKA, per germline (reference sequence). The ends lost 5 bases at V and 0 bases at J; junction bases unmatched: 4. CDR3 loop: CSAQAGSSYEQYF. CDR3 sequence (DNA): TGCAGTGCTCAAGCGGGGAGCTCCTACGAGCAGTACTTC.

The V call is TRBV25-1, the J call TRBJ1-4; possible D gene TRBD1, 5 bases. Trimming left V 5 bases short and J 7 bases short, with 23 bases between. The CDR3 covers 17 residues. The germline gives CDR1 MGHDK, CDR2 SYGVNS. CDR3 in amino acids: CASSPSQTGLFSEKLFF. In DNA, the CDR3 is TGTGCCAGCAGTCCCTCTCAAACAGGCTTGTTTAGTGAAAAACTGTTTTTT.

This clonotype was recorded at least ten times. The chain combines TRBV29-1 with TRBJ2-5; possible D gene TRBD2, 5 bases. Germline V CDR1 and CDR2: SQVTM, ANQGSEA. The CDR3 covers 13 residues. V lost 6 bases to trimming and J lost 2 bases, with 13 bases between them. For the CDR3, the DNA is TGCAGCGTCGCTACCGGGGTGCAAGAGACCCAGTACTTC. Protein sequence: CSVATGVQETQYF.

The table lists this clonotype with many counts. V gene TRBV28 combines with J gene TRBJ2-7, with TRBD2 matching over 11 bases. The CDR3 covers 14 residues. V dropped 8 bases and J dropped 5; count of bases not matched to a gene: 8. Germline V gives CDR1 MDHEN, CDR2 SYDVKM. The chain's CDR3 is CASGPSGRFNEQYF. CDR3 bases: TGTGCCAGCGGCCCTAGCGGGAGGTTTAACGAGCAGTACTTC.

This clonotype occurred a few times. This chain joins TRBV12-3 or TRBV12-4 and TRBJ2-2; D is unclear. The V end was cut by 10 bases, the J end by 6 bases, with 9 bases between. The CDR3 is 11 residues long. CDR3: CATCSAGELFF. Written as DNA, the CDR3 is TGTGCCACCTGCTCTGCCGGGGAGCTGTTTTTT.

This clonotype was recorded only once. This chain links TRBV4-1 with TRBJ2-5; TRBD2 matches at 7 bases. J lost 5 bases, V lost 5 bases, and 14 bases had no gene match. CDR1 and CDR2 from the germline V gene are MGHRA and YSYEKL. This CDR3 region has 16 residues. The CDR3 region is CASSSGRLGSGETQYF. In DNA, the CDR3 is TGCGCCAGCAGCTCCGGGAGGCTAGGTAGCGGGGAGACCCAGTACTTC.

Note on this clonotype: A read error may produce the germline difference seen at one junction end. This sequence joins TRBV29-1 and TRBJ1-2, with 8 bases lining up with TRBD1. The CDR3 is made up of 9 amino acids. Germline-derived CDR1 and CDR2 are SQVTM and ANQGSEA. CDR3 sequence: CSVLETGAF. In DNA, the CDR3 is TGCAGCGTCCTCGAGACAGGGGCCTTC.

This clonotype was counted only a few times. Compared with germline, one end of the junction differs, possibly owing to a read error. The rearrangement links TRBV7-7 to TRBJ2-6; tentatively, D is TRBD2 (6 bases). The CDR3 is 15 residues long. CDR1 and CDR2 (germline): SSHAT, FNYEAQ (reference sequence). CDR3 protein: CASSLGGPGANVLTF. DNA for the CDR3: TGTGCTAGCAGCTTAGGAGGGCCTGGGGCCAACGTCCTGACTTTC.

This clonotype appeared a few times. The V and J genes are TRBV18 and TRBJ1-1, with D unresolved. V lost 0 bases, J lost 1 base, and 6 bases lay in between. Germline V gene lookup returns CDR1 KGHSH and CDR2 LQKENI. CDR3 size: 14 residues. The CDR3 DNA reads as TGTGCCAGCTCACCACCGAACAAGAACACTGAAGCTTTCTTT. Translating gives CASSPPNKNTEAFF. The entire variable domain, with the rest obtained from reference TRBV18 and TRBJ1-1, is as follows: NAGVMQNPRHLVRRRGQEARLRCSPMKGHSHVYWYRQLPEEGLKFMVYLQKENIIDESGMPKERFSAEFPKEGPSILRIQQVVRGDSAAYFCASSPPNKNTEAFFGQGTRLTVV.

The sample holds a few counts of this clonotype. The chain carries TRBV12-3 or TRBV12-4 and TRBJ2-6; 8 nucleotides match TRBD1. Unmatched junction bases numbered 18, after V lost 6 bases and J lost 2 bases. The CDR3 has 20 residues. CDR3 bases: TGTGCCAGCAGGGCGACAGGGGCAATTACTGGGGGGACTGGGGCCAACGTCCTGACTTTC. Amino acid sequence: CASRATGAITGGTGANVLTF.

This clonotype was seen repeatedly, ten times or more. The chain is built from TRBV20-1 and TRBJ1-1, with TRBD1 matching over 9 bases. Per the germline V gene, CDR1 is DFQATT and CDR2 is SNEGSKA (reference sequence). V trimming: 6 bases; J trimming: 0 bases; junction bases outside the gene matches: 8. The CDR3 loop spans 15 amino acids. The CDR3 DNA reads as TGCAGTGCCGACGGGACAGGGCTGTTGAACACTGAAGCTTTCTTT. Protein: CSADGTGLLNTEAFF.

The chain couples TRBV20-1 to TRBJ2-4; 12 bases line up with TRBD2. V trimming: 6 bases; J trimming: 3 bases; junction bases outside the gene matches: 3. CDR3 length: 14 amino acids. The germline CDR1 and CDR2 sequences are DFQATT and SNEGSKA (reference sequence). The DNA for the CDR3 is TGCAGTGCATGGACTAGCGGGGTCAAAAACATTCAGTACTTC. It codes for CSAWTSGVKNIQYF.

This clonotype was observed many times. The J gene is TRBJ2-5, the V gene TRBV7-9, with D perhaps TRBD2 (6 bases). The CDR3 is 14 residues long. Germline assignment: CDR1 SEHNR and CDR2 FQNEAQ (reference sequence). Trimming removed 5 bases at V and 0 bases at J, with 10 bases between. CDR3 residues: CASSPRGYQETQYF. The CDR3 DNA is TGTGCCAGCAGCCCCCGGGGGTACCAAGAGACCCAGTACTTC.

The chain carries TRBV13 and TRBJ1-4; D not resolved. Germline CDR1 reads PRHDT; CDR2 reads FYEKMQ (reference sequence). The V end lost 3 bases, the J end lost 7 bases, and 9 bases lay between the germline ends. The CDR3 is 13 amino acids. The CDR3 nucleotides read TGTGCCAGCAGCTTGTGGTCGGGTGAAAAACTGTTTTTT. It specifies CASSLWSGEKLFF.

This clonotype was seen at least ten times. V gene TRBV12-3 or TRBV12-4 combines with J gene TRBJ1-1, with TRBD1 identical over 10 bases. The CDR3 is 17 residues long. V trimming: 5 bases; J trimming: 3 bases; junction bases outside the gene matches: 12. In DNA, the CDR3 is TGTGCCAGCAGTGACCGGGACAGGGGTGTTTTGCACACTGAAGCTTTCTTT. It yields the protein CASSDRDRGVLHTEAFF.

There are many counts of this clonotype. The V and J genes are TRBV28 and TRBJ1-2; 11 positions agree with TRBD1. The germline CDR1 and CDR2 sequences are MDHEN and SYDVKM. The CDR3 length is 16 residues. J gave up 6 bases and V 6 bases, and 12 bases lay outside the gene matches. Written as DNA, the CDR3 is TGTGCCAGCAGCAATTCCGGGACAGGGGGACGGAATGGCTACACCTTC. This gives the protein CASSNSGTGGRNGYTF.

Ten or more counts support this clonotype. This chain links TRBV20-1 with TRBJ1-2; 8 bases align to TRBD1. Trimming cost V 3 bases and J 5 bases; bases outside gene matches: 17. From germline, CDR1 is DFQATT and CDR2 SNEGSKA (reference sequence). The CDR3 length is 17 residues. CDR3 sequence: CSARNSRAGGARYGYTF. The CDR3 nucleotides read TGCAGTGCTAGGAATAGCCGCGCAGGGGGCGCCCGGTATGGCTACACCTTC.

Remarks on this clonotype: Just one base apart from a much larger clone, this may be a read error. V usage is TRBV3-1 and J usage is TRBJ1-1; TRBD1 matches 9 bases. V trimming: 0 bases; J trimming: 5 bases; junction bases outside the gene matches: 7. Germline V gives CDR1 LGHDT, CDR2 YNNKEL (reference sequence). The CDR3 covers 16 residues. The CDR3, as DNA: TGTGCCAGCAGCCAAGACCGGGACAGGGCTAGGACTGAAGCTTTCTTT. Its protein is CASSQDRDRARTEAFF.

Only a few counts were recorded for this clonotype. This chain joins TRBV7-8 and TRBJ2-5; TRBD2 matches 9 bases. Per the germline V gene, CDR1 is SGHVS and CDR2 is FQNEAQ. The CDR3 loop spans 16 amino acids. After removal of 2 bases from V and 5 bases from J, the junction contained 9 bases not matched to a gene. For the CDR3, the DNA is TGTGCCAGCAGCTTAAGGTTGCGGGAGGGCAGGGAGACCCAGTACTTC. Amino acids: CASSLRLREGRETQYF. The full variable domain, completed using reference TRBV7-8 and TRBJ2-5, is GAGVSQSPRYKVAKRGQDVALRCDPISGHVSLFWYQQALGQGPEFLTYFQNEAQLDKSGLPSDRFFAERPEGSVSTLKIQRTQQEDSAVYLCASSLRLREGRETQYFGPGTRLLVL.

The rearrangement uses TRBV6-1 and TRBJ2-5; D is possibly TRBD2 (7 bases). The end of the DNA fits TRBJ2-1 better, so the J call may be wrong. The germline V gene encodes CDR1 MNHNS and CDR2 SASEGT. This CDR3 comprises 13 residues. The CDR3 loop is CASSRGGVEEQFF. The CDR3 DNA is TGTGCCAGCAGTCGAGGGGGGGTGGAGGAGCAGTTCTTC.

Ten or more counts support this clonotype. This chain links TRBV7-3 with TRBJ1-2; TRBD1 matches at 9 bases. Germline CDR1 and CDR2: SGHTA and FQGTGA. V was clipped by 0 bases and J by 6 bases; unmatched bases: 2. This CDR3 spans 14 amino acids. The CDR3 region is CASSLTGTGNGYTF. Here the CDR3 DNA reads TGTGCCAGCAGCTTAACCGGGACAGGGAATGGCTACACCTTC.